A selection of T cell receptor beta chains follows, all from one sample in a study of shared clonotypes between healthy human individuals. Profiling relied on immunoSEQ multiplex PCR, and the TCRdb table lists in-frame clones only, not all of them. The data show about 580,000 clones, 98% seen once. The specimen sequenced was naive CD8+ T cells sorted from blood. Receptors were obtained from a man aged 25 to 45 in good health. The CDR3 runs from the conserved cysteine through the conserved F or W. D genes are given only for firm matches.

j_call | d_call | v_call | cdr3_aa | cdr3_nt
TRBJ2-7 | TRBD2 | TRBV28 | CAVAGNSYEQYF | TGTGCCGTAGCGGGAAACTCCTACGAGCAGTACTTC
TRBJ1-5 | . | TRBV19 | CASSPPLFRGNQPQHF | TGTGCCAGTAGTCCTCCCCTATTTCGGGGCAATCAGCCCCAGCATTTT
TRBJ1-1 | TRBD1 | TRBV4-3 | CASSQGTGGWTEAFF | TGCGCCAGCAGCCAAGGGACAGGGGGATGGACTGAAGCTTTCTTT
TRBJ2-7 | TRBD2 | TRBV5-5 | CASSLTSGRPWDEQYF | TGTGCCAGCAGCTTGACTAGCGGGAGACCGTGGGACGAGCAGTACTTC
TRBJ2-7 | . | TRBV11-1 | CASSLSLLYEQYF | TGTGCCAGCAGCTTAAGTCTCCTATACGAGCAGTACTTC
TRBJ1-4 | . | TRBV18 | CASSSIDEKLFF | TGTGCCAGCTCATCTATAGATGAAAAACTGTTTTTT
TRBJ2-1 | TRBD1 | TRBV5-6 | CASSIRDRVNEQFF | TGTGCCAGCAGCATCCGGGACAGGGTCAATGAGCAGTTCTTC
TRBJ2-7 | TRBD2 | TRBV27 | CASSLSQAGTSGIEQYF | TGTGCCAGCAGTTTATCGCAGGCCGGGACTAGCGGGATCGAGCAGTACTTC
TRBJ2-2 | . | TRBV27 | CASNPWRGGNTGELFF | TGTGCCAGCAATCCCTGGAGGGGAGGGAACACCGGGGAGCTGTTTTTT
TRBJ2-5 | . | TRBV11-2 | CASSLSTGALVLETQYF | TGTGCCAGCAGCCTATCGACCGGGGCGCTTGTCTTGGAGACCCAGTACTTC
TRBJ2-7 | . | TRBV27 | CASSLGGTDYEQYF | TGTGCCAGCAGTTTAGGGGGAACAGATTACGAGCAGTACTTC
TRBJ2-2 | . | TRBV19 | CASSPDLFGNGELFF | TGTGCCAGTAGTCCGGACCTTTTTGGAAACGGGGAGCTGTTTTTT
TRBJ2-7 | TRBD1 | TRBV27 | CASSSLTGGHYDEQYF | TGTGCCAGCAGTAGCCTTACAGGGGGTCATTATGACGAGCAGTACTTC
TRBJ2-5 | . | TRBV5-1 | CASSLGYQETQYF | TGCGCCAGCAGCTTGGGGTACCAAGAGACCCAGTACTTC
TRBJ1-1 | . | TRBV29-1 | CSILEGGGNTEAFF | TGCAGCATCCTTGAGGGCGGGGGCAACACTGAAGCTTTCTTT
TRBJ2-1 | . | TRBV27 | CASSTGTYDNEQFF | TGTGCCAGCAGTACCGGGACATACGACAATGAGCAGTTCTTC
TRBJ2-3 | . | TRBV30 | CAWSLLSVRISTDTQYF | TGTGCCTGGAGTCTACTCAGCGTCAGGATTTCCACAGATACGCAGTATTTT
TRBJ2-3 | TRBD1 | TRBV15 | CATGGDRGFTDTQYF | TGTGCCACCGGAGGGGACAGGGGATTCACAGATACGCAGTATTTT